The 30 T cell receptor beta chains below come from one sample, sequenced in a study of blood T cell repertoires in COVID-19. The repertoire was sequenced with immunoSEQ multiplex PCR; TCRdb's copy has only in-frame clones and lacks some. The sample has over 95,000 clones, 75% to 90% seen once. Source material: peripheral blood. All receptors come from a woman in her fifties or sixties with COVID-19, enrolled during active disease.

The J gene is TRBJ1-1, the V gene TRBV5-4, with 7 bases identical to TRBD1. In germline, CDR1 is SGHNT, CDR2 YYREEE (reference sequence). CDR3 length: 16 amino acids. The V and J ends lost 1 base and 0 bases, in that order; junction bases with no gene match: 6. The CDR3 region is CASSLPPTGVNTEAFF. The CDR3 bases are TGTGCCAGCAGCTTGCCCCCCACAGGGGTGAACACTGAAGCTTTCTTT.

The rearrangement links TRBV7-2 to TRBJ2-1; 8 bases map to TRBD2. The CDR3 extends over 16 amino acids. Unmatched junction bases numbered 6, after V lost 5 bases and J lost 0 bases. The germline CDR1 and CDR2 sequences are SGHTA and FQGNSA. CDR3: CASSLRGGNSYNEQFF. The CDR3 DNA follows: TGTGCCAGCAGCCTCCGGGGGGGCAACTCCTACAATGAGCAGTTCTTC.

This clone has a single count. The CDR3 nucleotides read TGTGCCAGCAGCGTATCACCATTTGGTGGGGAGGGCCAAGAGACCCAGTACTTC. Its translation: CASSVSPFGGEGQETQYF. The chain couples TRBV9 to TRBJ2-5; 7 positions match TRBD2. V gave up 1 base and J gave up 1 base; unmatched junction bases: 13. The CDR3 runs to 18 residues. The V gene's germline CDR1 is SGDLS and CDR2 YYNGEE.

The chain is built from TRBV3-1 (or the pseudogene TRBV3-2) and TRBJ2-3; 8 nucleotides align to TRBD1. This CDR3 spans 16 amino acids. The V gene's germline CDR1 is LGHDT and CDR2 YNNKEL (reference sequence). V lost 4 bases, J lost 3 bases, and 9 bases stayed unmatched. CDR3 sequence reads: CASSRATGGRTDTQYF. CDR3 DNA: TGTGCCAGCAGCCGTGCAACAGGGGGAAGAACAGATACGCAGTATTTT.

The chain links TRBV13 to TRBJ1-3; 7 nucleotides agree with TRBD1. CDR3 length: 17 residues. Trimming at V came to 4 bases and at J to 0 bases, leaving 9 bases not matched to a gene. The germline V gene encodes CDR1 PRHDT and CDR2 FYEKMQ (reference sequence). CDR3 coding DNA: TGTGCCAGCAGCTCCTCCTGGACAGGAGCCTCTGGAAACACCATATATTTT. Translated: CASSSSWTGASGNTIYF. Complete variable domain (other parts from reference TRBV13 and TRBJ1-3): AAGVIQSPRHLIKEKRETATLKCYPIPRHDTVYWYQQGPGQDPQFLISFYEKMQSDKGSIPDRFSAQQFSDYHSELNMSSLELGDSALYFCASSSSWTGASGNTIYFGEGSWLTVV.

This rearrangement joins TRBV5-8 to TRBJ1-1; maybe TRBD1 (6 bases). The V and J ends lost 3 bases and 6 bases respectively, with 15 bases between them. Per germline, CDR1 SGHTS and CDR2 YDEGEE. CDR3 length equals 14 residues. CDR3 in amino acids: CASSSPGRGSEAFF. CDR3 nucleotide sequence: TGTGCCAGCAGCTCCCCAGGGAGGGGGTCTGAAGCTTTCTTT.

The CDR3 reads CASRRGGRFTEAFF. The CDR3 DNA is TGTGCCAGCAGAAGGGGCGGCCGTTTCACTGAAGCTTTCTTT. The chain combines TRBV7-2 with TRBJ1-1; D perhaps matches TRBD1 (5 bases). The germline V gene encodes CDR1 SGHTA and CDR2 FQGNSA. This CDR3 spans 14 amino acids. Deletions cut 6 bases from V and 4 bases from J, with 15 bases between.

CDR3 protein: CASSLGGLADVEQYF. CDR3 coding DNA: TGTGCCAGCAGCTTGGGAGGACTAGCGGACGTGGAGCAGTACTTC. The chain couples TRBV5-4 to TRBJ2-7, with 10 positions matching TRBD2. After removal of 0 bases from V and 7 bases from J, the junction contained 7 bases not matched to a gene. The CDR3 contains 15 residues. Germline-derived CDR1 and CDR2 are SGHNT and YYREEE (reference sequence).

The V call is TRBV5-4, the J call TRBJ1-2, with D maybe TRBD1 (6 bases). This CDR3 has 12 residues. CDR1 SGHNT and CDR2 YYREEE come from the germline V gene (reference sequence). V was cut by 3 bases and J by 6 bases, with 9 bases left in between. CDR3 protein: CASSSYRDGYTF. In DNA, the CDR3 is TGTGCCAGCAGCTCTTACAGGGATGGCTACACCTTC. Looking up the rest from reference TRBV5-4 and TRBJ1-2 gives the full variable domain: ETGVTQSPTHLIKTRGQQVTLRCSSQSGHNTVSWYQQALGQGPQFIFQYYREEENGRGNFPPRFSGLQFPNYSSELNVNALELDDSALYLCASSSYRDGYTFGSGTRLTVV.

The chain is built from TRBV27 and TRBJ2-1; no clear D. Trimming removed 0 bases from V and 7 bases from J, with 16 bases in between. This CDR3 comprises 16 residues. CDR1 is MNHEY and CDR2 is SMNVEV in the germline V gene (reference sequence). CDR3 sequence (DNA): TGTGCCAGCAGTTTATCGAAGAGTTTTCCGCGGAATGAGCAGTTCTTC. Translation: CASSLSKSFPRNEQFF.

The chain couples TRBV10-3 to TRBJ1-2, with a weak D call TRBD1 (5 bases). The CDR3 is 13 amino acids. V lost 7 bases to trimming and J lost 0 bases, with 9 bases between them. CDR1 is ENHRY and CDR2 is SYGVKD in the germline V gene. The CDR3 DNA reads TGTGCCATCACAGGCAGGGCTAACTATGGCTACACCTTC. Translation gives CAITGRANYGYTF.

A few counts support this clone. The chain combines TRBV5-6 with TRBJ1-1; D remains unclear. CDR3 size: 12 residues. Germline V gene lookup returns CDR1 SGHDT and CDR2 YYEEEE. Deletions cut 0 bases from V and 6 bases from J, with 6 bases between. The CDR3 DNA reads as TGTGCCAGCAGCTTGGTCCAGTCTGAAGCTTTCTTT. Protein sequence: CASSLVQSEAFF.

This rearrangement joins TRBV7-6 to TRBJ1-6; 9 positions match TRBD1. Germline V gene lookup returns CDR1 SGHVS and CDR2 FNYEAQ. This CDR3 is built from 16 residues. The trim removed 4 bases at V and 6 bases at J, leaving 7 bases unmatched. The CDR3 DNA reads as TGTGCCAGCAGCTCATATCCGGGACAGGGTAATTCACCCCTCCACTTT. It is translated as CASSSYPGQGNSPLHF.

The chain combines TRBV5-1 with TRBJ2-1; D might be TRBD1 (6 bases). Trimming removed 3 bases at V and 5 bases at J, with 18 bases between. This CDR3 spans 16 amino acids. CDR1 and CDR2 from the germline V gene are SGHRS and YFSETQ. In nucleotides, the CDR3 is TGCGCCAGCAGCTCTCTCTCAGGGGTTTCCCACAATGAGCAGTTCTTC. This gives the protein CASSSLSGVSHNEQFF.

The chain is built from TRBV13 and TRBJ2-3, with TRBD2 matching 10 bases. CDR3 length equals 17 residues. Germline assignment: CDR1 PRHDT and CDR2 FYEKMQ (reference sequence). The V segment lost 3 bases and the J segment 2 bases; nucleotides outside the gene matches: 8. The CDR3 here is CASSFQLAGGLTDTQYF. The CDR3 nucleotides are TGTGCCAGCAGCTTTCAATTAGCGGGGGGCCTCACAGATACGCAGTATTTT.

DNA of the CDR3: TGTGCCAGTAGTCACAGACCTAGCACAGATACGCAGTATTTT. This encodes CASSHRPSTDTQYF. This chain links TRBV19 with TRBJ2-3; unclear D gene. Looked up from germline, CDR1 is LNHDA and CDR2 is SQIVND (reference sequence). V lost 5 bases and J 0 bases, leaving 9 bases between the germline ends. This CDR3 is 14 amino acids long.

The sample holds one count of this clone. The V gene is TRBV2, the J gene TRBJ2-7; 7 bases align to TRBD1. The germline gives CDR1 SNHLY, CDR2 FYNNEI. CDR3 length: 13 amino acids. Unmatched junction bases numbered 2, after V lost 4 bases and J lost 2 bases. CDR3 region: CASSGQGAYEQYF. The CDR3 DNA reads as TGTGCCAGCAGTGGACAGGGAGCCTACGAGCAGTACTTC.

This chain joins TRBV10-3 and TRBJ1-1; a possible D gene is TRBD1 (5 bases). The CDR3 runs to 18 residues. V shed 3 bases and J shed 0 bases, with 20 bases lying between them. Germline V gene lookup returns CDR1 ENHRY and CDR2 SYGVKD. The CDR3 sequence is CAISDAGGLEHMNTEAFF. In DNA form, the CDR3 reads TGTGCCATCAGTGATGCCGGGGGTTTAGAGCACATGAACACTGAAGCTTTCTTT.

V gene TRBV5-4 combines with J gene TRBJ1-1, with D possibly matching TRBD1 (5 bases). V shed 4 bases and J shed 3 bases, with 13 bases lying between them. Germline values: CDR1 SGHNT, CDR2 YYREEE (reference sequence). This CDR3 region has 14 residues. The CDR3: CASSPWIRDTEAFF. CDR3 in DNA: TGTGCCAGCAGCCCGTGGATCAGGGACACTGAAGCTTTCTTT.

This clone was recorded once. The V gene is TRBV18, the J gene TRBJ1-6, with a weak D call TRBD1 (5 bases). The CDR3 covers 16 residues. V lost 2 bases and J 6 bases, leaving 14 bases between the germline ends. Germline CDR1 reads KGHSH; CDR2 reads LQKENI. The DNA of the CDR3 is TGTGCCAGCTCACCAGAGGCGGGACGGTCTAATTCACCCCTCCACTTT. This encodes CASSPEAGRSNSPLHF. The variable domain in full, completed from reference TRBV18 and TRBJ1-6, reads NAGVMQNPRHLVRRRGQEARLRCSPMKGHSHVYWYRQLPEEGLKFMVYLQKENIIDESGMPKERFSAEFPKEGPSILRIQQVVRGDSAAYFCASSPEAGRSNSPLHFGNGTRLTVT.

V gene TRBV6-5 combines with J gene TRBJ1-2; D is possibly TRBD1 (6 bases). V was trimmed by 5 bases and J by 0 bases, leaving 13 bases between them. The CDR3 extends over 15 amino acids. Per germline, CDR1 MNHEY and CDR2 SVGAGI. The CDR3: CASSRQAVANYGYTF. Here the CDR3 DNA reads TGTGCCAGCAGTCGACAGGCCGTAGCTAACTATGGCTACACCTTC.

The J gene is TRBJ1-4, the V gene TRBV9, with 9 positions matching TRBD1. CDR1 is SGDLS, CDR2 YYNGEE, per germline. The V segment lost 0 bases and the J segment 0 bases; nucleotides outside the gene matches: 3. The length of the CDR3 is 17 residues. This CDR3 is CASSVGQGVSTNEKLFF. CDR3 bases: TGTGCCAGCAGCGTAGGACAGGGGGTATCAACTAATGAAAAACTGTTTTTT.

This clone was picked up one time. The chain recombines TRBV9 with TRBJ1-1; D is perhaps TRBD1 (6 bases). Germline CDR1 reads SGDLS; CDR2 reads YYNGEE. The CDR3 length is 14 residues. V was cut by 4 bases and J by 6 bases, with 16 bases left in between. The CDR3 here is CASSPRSGGSEAFF. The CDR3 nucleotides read TGTGCCAGCAGCCCTCGGTCGGGGGGCTCTGAAGCTTTCTTT.

The CDR3 region is CASSVGQVNTEAFF. Written as DNA, the CDR3 is TGTGCCAGCAGCGTAGGACAGGTGAACACTGAAGCTTTCTTT. The chain carries TRBV9 and TRBJ1-1; tentative D call: TRBD1 (6 bases). The CDR3 has 14 amino acids. Germline CDR1 SGDLS, CDR2 YYNGEE. V dropped 0 bases and J dropped 0 bases, with 6 bases sitting between them.

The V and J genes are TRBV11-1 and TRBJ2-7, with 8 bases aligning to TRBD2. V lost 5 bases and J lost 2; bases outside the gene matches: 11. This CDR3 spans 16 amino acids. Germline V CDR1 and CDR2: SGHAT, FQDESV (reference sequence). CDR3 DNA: TGTGCCAGCAGCCCGAAGATAGCGGGGCGCGCCTACGAGCAGTACTTC. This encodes CASSPKIAGRAYEQYF.

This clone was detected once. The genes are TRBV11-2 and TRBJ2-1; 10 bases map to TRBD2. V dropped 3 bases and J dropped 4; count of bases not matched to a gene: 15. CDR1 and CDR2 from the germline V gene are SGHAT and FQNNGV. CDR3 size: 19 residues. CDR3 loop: CASSFKGGVAGGIYNEQFF. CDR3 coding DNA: TGTGCCAGCAGCTTTAAGGGTGGGGTAGCGGGGGGTATTTACAATGAGCAGTTCTTC.

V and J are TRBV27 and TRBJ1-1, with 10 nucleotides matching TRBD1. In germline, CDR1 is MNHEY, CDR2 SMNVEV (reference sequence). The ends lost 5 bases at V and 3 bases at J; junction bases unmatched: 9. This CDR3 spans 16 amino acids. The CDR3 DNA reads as TGTGCCAGCAGTCAAGCCCGACAGGGGGCGGACACTGAAGCTTTCTTT. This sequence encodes CASSQARQGADTEAFF.

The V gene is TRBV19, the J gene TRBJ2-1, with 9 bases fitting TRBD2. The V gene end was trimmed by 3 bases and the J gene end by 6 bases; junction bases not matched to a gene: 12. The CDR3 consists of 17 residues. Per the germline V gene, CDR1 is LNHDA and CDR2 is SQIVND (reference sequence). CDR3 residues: CASSISSGGRWGNEQFF. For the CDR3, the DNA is TGTGCCAGTAGTATTAGTAGCGGGGGAAGATGGGGCAATGAGCAGTTCTTC.

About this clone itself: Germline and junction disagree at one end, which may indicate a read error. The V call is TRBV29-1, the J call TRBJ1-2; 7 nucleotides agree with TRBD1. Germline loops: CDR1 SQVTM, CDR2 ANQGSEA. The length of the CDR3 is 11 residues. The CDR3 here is CSLARGTAFPF. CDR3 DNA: TGCAGCCTCGCGCGAGGGACAGCCTTCCCTTTC.

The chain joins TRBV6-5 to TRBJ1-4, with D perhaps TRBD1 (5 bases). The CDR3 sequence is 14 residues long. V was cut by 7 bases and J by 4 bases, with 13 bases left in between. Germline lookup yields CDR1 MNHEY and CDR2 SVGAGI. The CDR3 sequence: CASILDRFNEKLFF. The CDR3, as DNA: TGTGCCAGCATCTTAGACAGATTTAATGAAAAACTGTTTTTT.